The rows below give T cell receptor beta chains drawn from one sample of a study of blood T cell repertoires in COVID-19. Only in-frame clones appear in the TCRdb table, and some are missing; sequencing was by immunoSEQ multiplex PCR. Of roughly 250,000 clones listed, around 90% are singletons. The sample consisted of PBMCs or T cells enriched from blood (not recorded which). Receptors were obtained from a woman younger than 30 who had recovered from COVID-19. Both conserved end residues are part of each CDR3. A D gene is named only where the DNA matches it firmly. Size tells how often a clone was seen (once, few, many) or the class of an expanded clone, and some rows leave it out.

V gene: TRBV29-1
clone size: .
D gene: TRBD1
J gene: TRBJ1-2
CDR3 DNA: TGCAGCGTTGAGGTCGGACAGGGGGCTTTTGGCTACACCTTC
CDR3 protein: CSVEVGQGAFGYTF

V gene: TRBV7-9
clone size: once
D gene: TRBD1
J gene: TRBJ1-6
CDR3 DNA: TGTGCCAGCAGCTTCGGGACAGGGCGAAATTCACCCCTCCACTTT
CDR3 protein: CASSFGTGRNSPLHF

V gene: TRBV5-6
clone size: .
D gene: .
J gene: TRBJ1-2
CDR3 DNA: TGTGCCAGCGGTTCGACCGGACAGAACTATGGCTACACCTTC
CDR3 protein: CASGSTGQNYGYTF

V gene: TRBV9
clone size: .
D gene: TRBD2
J gene: TRBJ2-3
CDR3 DNA: TGTGCCAGCAGCACATCGGGGACTAGCGGGGTCGATACGCAGTATTTT
CDR3 protein: CASSTSGTSGVDTQYF

V gene: TRBV4-1
clone size: .
D gene: TRBD2
J gene: TRBJ2-3
CDR3 DNA: TGCGCCAGCAGCGGACGAACCGGGACTAGCGGGAGGCAGCCAGATACGCAGTATTTT
CDR3 protein: CASSGRTGTSGRQPDTQYF

V gene: TRBV24-1
clone size: .
D gene: .
J gene: TRBJ2-3
CDR3 DNA: TGTGCCACCAGTGATTTCCTAGATACGCAGTATTTT
CDR3 protein: CATSDFLDTQYF

V gene: TRBV12-3/TRBV12-4
clone size: .
D gene: .
J gene: TRBJ1-5
CDR3 DNA: TGTGCCAGCACCCCGGGTAGTGAGCCCCAGCATTTT
CDR3 protein: CASTPGSEPQHF

V gene: TRBV19
clone size: few
D gene: TRBD2
J gene: TRBJ2-2
CDR3 DNA: TGTGCCAGTAGTGTTACTAGCGGTCTTGGGGGCACCGGGGAGCTGTTTTTT
CDR3 protein: CASSVTSGLGGTGELFF

V gene: TRBV29-1
clone size: .
D gene: .
J gene: TRBJ1-1
CDR3 DNA: TGCAGCGTTGAAGCCAACAAGAAGAACACTGAAGCTTTCTTT
CDR3 protein: CSVEANKKNTEAFF

V gene: TRBV18
clone size: .
D gene: TRBD1
J gene: TRBJ1-3
CDR3 DNA: TGTGCCAGCTCAACGACAGGGAGTGGAAACACCATATATTTT
CDR3 protein: CASSTTGSGNTIYF

V gene: TRBV6-5
clone size: .
D gene: TRBD2
J gene: TRBJ2-7
CDR3 DNA: TGTGCCAGCAGGGAGCGGGGGTACTCCTACGAGCAGTACTTC
CDR3 protein: CASRERGYSYEQYF

V gene: TRBV28
clone size: .
D gene: TRBD1
J gene: TRBJ2-7
CDR3 DNA: TGTGCCAGCAGTCCCGGGACAGTAACACCGTACTTC
CDR3 protein: CASSPGTVTPYF

V gene: TRBV5-6
clone size: .
D gene: .
J gene: TRBJ1-4
CDR3 DNA: TGTGCCAGCAGCTTTGGGGCCGACGGTGGTGAAAAACTGTTTTTT
CDR3 protein: CASSFGADGGEKLFF

V gene: TRBV7-3
clone size: .
D gene: TRBD1
J gene: TRBJ2-2
CDR3 DNA: TGTGCCAGTAGAACAGGGGCCAGCACCGGGGAGCTGTTTTTT
CDR3 protein: CASRTGASTGELFF

V gene: TRBV9
clone size: .
D gene: .
J gene: TRBJ2-7
CDR3 DNA: TGTGCCAGCAGCGTCGCCCAGGACATCTCCTACGAGCAGTACTTC
CDR3 protein: CASSVAQDISYEQYF

V gene: TRBV6-5
clone size: .
D gene: TRBD1
J gene: TRBJ1-2
CDR3 DNA: TGTGCCAGCAGCAAAGGGACAGGGAGAGGCTACACCTTC
CDR3 protein: CASSKGTGRGYTF

V gene: TRBV7-7
clone size: .
D gene: TRBD2
J gene: TRBJ2-1
CDR3 DNA: TGTGCTAGCAGCTTAGCGCTTGTTGGGACTAGCGGGATTAATGAGCAGTTCTTC
CDR3 protein: CASSLALVGTSGINEQFF

V gene: TRBV3-1/TRBV3-2
clone size: .
D gene: TRBD1
J gene: TRBJ1-2
CDR3 DNA: TGTGCCAGCAGCCAGGGGACAGTATATGGCTACACCTTC
CDR3 protein: CASSQGTVYGYTF

V gene: TRBV7-9
clone size: .
D gene: TRBD2
J gene: TRBJ2-5
CDR3 DNA: TGTGCCAGCAGCCCAGAGGGGCTAGCGGTAGGGGAGACCCAGTACTTC
CDR3 protein: CASSPEGLAVGETQYF

V gene: TRBV9
clone size: .
D gene: TRBD1
J gene: TRBJ1-2
CDR3 DNA: TGTGCCAGCAGCGTAAGCCAGGGGGCTAGAGGCTACACCTTC
CDR3 protein: CASSVSQGARGYTF

V gene: TRBV5-1
clone size: many
D gene: TRBD2
J gene: TRBJ2-7
CDR3 DNA: TGCGCCAGCAGCTTGGGAAATGGACTAGCTTCCTACGAGCAGTACTTC
CDR3 protein: CASSLGNGLASYEQYF

V gene: TRBV2
clone size: .
D gene: .
J gene: TRBJ2-7
CDR3 DNA: TGTGCCAGCAGTTTAGGGGGGGCCCTTTCTTACGAGCAGTACTTC
CDR3 protein: CASSLGGALSYEQYF

V gene: TRBV6-5
clone size: .
D gene: TRBD1
J gene: TRBJ1-4
CDR3 DNA: TGTGCCAGCAGTTTATTCCCGGGACAGGGGGAGGAAAAACTGTTTTTT
CDR3 protein: CASSLFPGQGEEKLFF

V gene: TRBV7-3
clone size: .
D gene: TRBD1
J gene: TRBJ1-2
CDR3 DNA: TGTGCCAGCAGCTATGGACAGGGTGATGGCTACACCTTC
CDR3 protein: CASSYGQGDGYTF

V gene: TRBV3-1/TRBV3-2
clone size: .
D gene: TRBD2
J gene: TRBJ2-5
CDR3 DNA: TGTGCCAGCAGCGAACTAGCGGGAGAAGAGACCCAGTACTTC
CDR3 protein: CASSELAGEETQYF

V gene: TRBV5-1
clone size: .
D gene: TRBD1
J gene: TRBJ1-2
CDR3 DNA: TGCGCCAGCAGCTTGGCCCAGACAGGGACAAGAGACTACACCTTC
CDR3 protein: CASSLAQTGTRDYTF

V gene: TRBV11-2
clone size: .
D gene: .
J gene: TRBJ1-6
CDR3 DNA: TGTGCCAGCAGCGCGACAGCTCTGCTTAATTCACCCCTCCACTTT
CDR3 protein: CASSATALLNSPLHF

V gene: TRBV19
clone size: .
D gene: .
J gene: TRBJ2-1
CDR3 DNA: TGTGCCAGTACCCAAACGGTCTCCTACAATGAGCAGTTCTTC
CDR3 protein: CASTQTVSYNEQFF

V gene: TRBV7-9
clone size: .
D gene: .
J gene: TRBJ1-2
CDR3 DNA: TGTGCCAGCAGACATCGGGAGGGGGTTAGTGGCTACACCTTC
CDR3 protein: CASRHREGVSGYTF

V gene: TRBV3-1/TRBV3-2
clone size: .
D gene: TRBD1
J gene: TRBJ2-2
CDR3 DNA: TGTGCCAGCAGCCAAGTTCCAGGGGGCGTAAACACCGGGGAGCTGTTTTTT
CDR3 protein: CASSQVPGGVNTGELFF

V gene: TRBV6-5
clone size: once
D gene: .
J gene: TRBJ1-5
CDR3 DNA: TGTTCGGCGGGGCAGCCCCAGCATTTT
CDR3 protein: CSAGQPQHF

V gene: TRBV18
clone size: .
D gene: .
J gene: TRBJ1-1
CDR3 DNA: TGTGCCAGCTCACCAGTCAGGGCGGACGCGAACACTGAAGCTTTCTTT
CDR3 protein: CASSPVRADANTEAFF

V gene: TRBV3-1/TRBV3-2
clone size: .
D gene: TRBD2
J gene: TRBJ2-1
CDR3 DNA: TGTGCCAGCAGCCTAGGGACTAGCGGGAGGACGGGTAATGAGCAGTTCTTC
CDR3 protein: CASSLGTSGRTGNEQFF

V gene: TRBV27
clone size: .
D gene: .
J gene: TRBJ2-6
CDR3 DNA: TGTGCCAGCAGTCCGATCGGGGAGCTCACCGCAAGGGCCAACGTCCTGACTTTC
CDR3 protein: CASSPIGELTARANVLTF

V gene: TRBV5-6
clone size: .
D gene: TRBD2
J gene: TRBJ2-2
CDR3 DNA: TGTGCCAGCAGCACCGGGGGGGCGACCGGGGAGCTGTTTTTT
CDR3 protein: CASSTGGATGELFF

V gene: TRBV4-1
clone size: .
D gene: .
J gene: TRBJ1-4
CDR3 DNA: TGCGCCAGCAGCCAAGTCCCCGGTGAAAAACTGTTTTTT
CDR3 protein: CASSQVPGEKLFF

V gene: TRBV11-3
clone size: .
D gene: .
J gene: TRBJ1-1
CDR3 DNA: TGTGCCAGCAGCTTAGGGAGGACGGTGGGCACTGAAGCTTTCTTT
CDR3 protein: CASSLGRTVGTEAFF

V gene: TRBV5-1
clone size: .
D gene: TRBD1
J gene: TRBJ1-2
CDR3 DNA: TGCGCCAGCAGCTTTAGGACAGGGGGCGGTGATGGTGGCTACACCTTC
CDR3 protein: CASSFRTGGGDGGYTF

V gene: TRBV11-3
clone size: .
D gene: .
J gene: TRBJ1-5
CDR3 DNA: TGTGCCAGCAGCCCTTTCGTGCGGGGTGATAGCAATCAGCCCCAGCATTTT
CDR3 protein: CASSPFVRGDSNQPQHF

V gene: TRBV10-3
clone size: .
D gene: TRBD1
J gene: TRBJ2-2
CDR3 DNA: TGTGCCACTACAGGGGGCTCGGGCACCGGGGAGCTGTTTTTT
CDR3 protein: CATTGGSGTGELFF

V gene: TRBV7-8
clone size: .
D gene: TRBD1
J gene: TRBJ1-2
CDR3 DNA: TGTGCCAGCAGCTCCCAGGGGGCTACCGCTAACTATGGCTACACCTTC
CDR3 protein: CASSSQGATANYGYTF

V gene: TRBV19
clone size: .
D gene: .
J gene: TRBJ1-2
CDR3 DNA: TGTGCCAGTAGTATAGATCATGGGAGTTTTGTCAACTATGGCTACACCTTC
CDR3 protein: CASSIDHGSFVNYGYTF

V gene: TRBV27
clone size: .
D gene: .
J gene: TRBJ2-1
CDR3 DNA: TGTGCCAGCACTCAGGGAGGGGGACTCGAAAGGGCCCCCTACAATGAGCAGTTCTTC
CDR3 protein: CASTQGGGLERAPYNEQFF

V gene: TRBV6-5
clone size: .
D gene: .
J gene: TRBJ2-3
CDR3 DNA: TGTGCCGGTATGGGGGGTTACACAAATACGCAGTATTTT
CDR3 protein: CAGMGGYTNTQYF

V gene: TRBV16
clone size: .
D gene: TRBD1
J gene: TRBJ1-2
CDR3 DNA: TGTGCCAGCAGCCGAGTTGTTCACAGGGGGCGGTTAGTTGGCTACACCTTC
CDR3 protein: CASSRVVHRGRLVGYTF

V gene: TRBV9
clone size: .
D gene: TRBD1
J gene: TRBJ1-2
CDR3 DNA: TGTGCCAGCAGCGTAGGCGGGTACAGGGGCGGCTATGGCTACACCTTC
CDR3 protein: CASSVGGYRGGYGYTF

V gene: TRBV28
clone size: .
D gene: TRBD2
J gene: TRBJ2-3
CDR3 DNA: TGTGCCAGCATGACAGCGGGGGATTTCACAGATACGCAGTATTTT
CDR3 protein: CASMTAGDFTDTQYF

V gene: TRBV28
clone size: .
D gene: TRBD2
J gene: TRBJ2-1
CDR3 DNA: TGTGCCAGCAGTTTTGAACTAGCGGGACTCGATGAGCAGTTCTTC
CDR3 protein: CASSFELAGLDEQFF

V gene: TRBV5-4
clone size: few
D gene: .
J gene: TRBJ1-6
CDR3 DNA: TGTGCCAGCAGCTTGGTTGCGGGCGCGGATTGGAATTCACCCCTCCACTTT
CDR3 protein: CASSLVAGADWNSPLHF

V gene: TRBV12-3/TRBV12-4
clone size: once
D gene: TRBD1
J gene: TRBJ1-2
CDR3 DNA: TGTGCCAGCAGCCTACAAAGGGACAGCTTGTACACCTTC
CDR3 protein: CASSLQRDSLYTF

V gene: TRBV21-1
clone size: .
D gene: .
J gene: TRBJ2-1
CDR3 DNA: TGTGCCAGCAGCAATAACAAAGGACTAGTGGGTTACAATGAGCAGTTCTTC
CDR3 protein: CASSNNKGLVGYNEQFF

V gene: TRBV10-3
clone size: .
D gene: TRBD1
J gene: TRBJ2-1
CDR3 DNA: TGTGCCATCAGTGACGTCCGGGACAGGGGTTGTGAGCAGTTCTTC
CDR3 protein: CAISDVRDRGCEQFF

V gene: TRBV27
clone size: .
D gene: TRBD1
J gene: TRBJ1-5
CDR3 DNA: TGTGCCAGCGGGGGTACAGGGGCGAGCAATCAGCCCCAGCATTTT
CDR3 protein: CASGGTGASNQPQHF

V gene: TRBV9
clone size: .
D gene: .
J gene: TRBJ2-3
CDR3 DNA: TGTGCCAGCAGCCCACAGGCAGGGAGGACAGATACGCAGTATTTT
CDR3 protein: CASSPQAGRTDTQYF

V gene: TRBV7-9
clone size: .
D gene: TRBD1
J gene: TRBJ1-3
CDR3 DNA: TGTGCCAGCAGGAGACAGGGTCTTGGAAACACCATATATTTT
CDR3 protein: CASRRQGLGNTIYF